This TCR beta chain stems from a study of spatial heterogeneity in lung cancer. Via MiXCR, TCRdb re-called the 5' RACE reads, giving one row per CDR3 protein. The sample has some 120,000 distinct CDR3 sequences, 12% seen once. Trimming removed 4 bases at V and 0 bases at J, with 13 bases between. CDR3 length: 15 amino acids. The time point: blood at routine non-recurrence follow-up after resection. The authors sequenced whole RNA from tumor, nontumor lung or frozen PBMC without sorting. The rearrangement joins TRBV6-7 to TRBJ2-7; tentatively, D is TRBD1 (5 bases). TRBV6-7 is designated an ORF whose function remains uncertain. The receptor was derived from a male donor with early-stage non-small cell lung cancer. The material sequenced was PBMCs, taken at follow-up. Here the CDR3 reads CASSCRQPISYEQYF. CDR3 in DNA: TGTGCCAGCAGTTGTCGACAGCCCATCTCCTACGAGCAGTACTTC.